Listed below are T cell receptor beta chains from one sample, sequenced in a study of CD8 T cells in Susac syndrome. One entry per CDR3 protein results from TCRdb running MiXCR on the immunoSEQ multiplex PCR reads. The sample carries some 130,000 distinct CDR3 sequences, over 90% recorded once. Sequencing was carried out using CD8+ T cells from PBMCs. The receptors originated from a human donor with Susac syndrome. The CDR3 runs from the conserved cysteine through the conserved F or W. Fields, in order: V gene, D gene, J gene, clone size, CDR3 DNA, CDR3 protein. D genes are given only for firm matches. Only part of the rows carry a size: once, few, many, or a class if the clone is expanded.

>TRBV6-6|TRBD2|TRBJ2-5|.
TGTGCCAGCACCCTACTAGCGGGAGATTATGGGGAGACCCAGTACTTC
CASTLLAGDYGETQYF
>TRBV7-9|.|TRBJ2-7|.
TGTGCCAGCAGCTATGGACAGCCTTACGAGCAGTACTTC
CASSYGQPYEQYF
>TRBV7-2|TRBD2|TRBJ2-1|.
TGTGCCAGCAGGCAACTAGCGGAGCAGTTCTTC
CASRQLAEQFF
>TRBV11-2|.|TRBJ2-7|.
TGTGCCAGCAGCTACTCTGTTTACGAGCAGTACTTC
CASSYSVYEQYF
>TRBV7-6|.|TRBJ2-7|.
TGTGCCAGCAGCCGAGGGGCCAGTGAGGGCTCCTACGAGCAGTACTTC
CASSRGASEGSYEQYF
>TRBV27|.|TRBJ1-4|few
TGTGCCAGCAGTCCACAGGGCTTTAATGAAAAACTGTTTTTT
CASSPQGFNEKLFF
>TRBV4-1|.|TRBJ1-5|.
TGCGCCAGCAGCCCAGGGTCTCATAGCAATCAGCCCCAGCATTTT
CASSPGSHSNQPQHF
>TRBV6-5|.|TRBJ2-7|.
TGTGCCAGCAGTAGTTCACAGCCCTACGAGCAGTACTTC
CASSSSQPYEQYF
>TRBV20-1|TRBD2|TRBJ2-1|.
TGCAGTGCCCGAGGACTAGCGGGAGTTTCCTACAATGAGCAGTTCTTC
CSARGLAGVSYNEQFF
>TRBV11-2|TRBD1|TRBJ1-2|.
TGTGCCAGCAGCCTTAATGGGGACAGCTATGGCTACACCTTC
CASSLNGDSYGYTF
>TRBV5-1|.|TRBJ2-5|.
TGCGCCAGCACCACGGAAGAGACCCAGTACTTC
CASTTEETQYF
>TRBV11-2|.|TRBJ1-1|.
TGTGCCAGCAGCTCAAAGGGATTGACTGAAGCTTTCTTT
CASSSKGLTEAFF
>TRBV27|.|TRBJ1-1|.
TGTGCCAGCAGTTCCCTAAGCTTCATGAACACTGAAGCTTTCTTT
CASSSLSFMNTEAFF
>TRBV20-1|TRBD1|TRBJ2-1|.
TGCAGTGCTAGCATGGACAGGGAGGATGAGCAGTTCTTC
CSASMDREDEQFF
>TRBV6-5|.|TRBJ2-7|.
TGTGCCAGCAAGGACGTGCCCGAACAAAGTACTCAGTACTTC
CASKDVPEQSTQYF
>TRBV12-3/TRBV12-4|TRBD1|TRBJ1-1|.
TGTGCCAGCAGTTGGACAGGGGACACTGAAGCTTTCTTT
CASSWTGDTEAFF
>TRBV4-1|.|TRBJ2-5|.
TGCGCCAGCAGCCAGGAGGACATAGGGGAGACCCAGTACTTC
CASSQEDIGETQYF
>TRBV27|.|TRBJ1-4|once
TGTGCCAGCAGTTCACTCCACGACCGGGGGTCTAATGAAAAACTGTTTTTT
CASSSLHDRGSNEKLFF
>TRBV9|.|TRBJ2-7|.
TGTGCCAGCAGCGTGTACGACGGTTCCTACGAGCAGTACTTC
CASSVYDGSYEQYF
>TRBV7-9|.|TRBJ2-7|.
TGTGCCAGCAGCCACGACTCTGGAGAGTACGAGCAGTACTTC
CASSHDSGEYEQYF
>TRBV30|TRBD2|TRBJ2-2|.
TGTGCCTCACTTAGCGGGAAAAATGCCGGGGAGCTGTTTTTT
CASLSGKNAGELFF
>TRBV29-1|.|TRBJ2-5|.
TGCAGCGCGGTGGGGAACCAAGAGACCCAGTACTTC
CSAVGNQETQYF
>TRBV11-2|TRBD2|TRBJ2-1|.
TGTGCCAGCAGCCCGATGGGCGGGAGTGGCAATGAGCAGTTCTTC
CASSPMGGSGNEQFF
>TRBV6-5|.|TRBJ2-7|.
TGTGCCACGAAACAGGGCGACGAGCAGTACTTC
CATKQGDEQYF
>TRBV12-3/TRBV12-4|TRBD1|TRBJ2-7|.
TGTGCCAGCAGCCCCAGGCCACCGGGACAGAACTACGAGCAGTACTTC
CASSPRPPGQNYEQYF
>TRBV4-1|TRBD1|TRBJ2-2|.
TGCGCCAGCAGCCAAGGACAGGGCGCGAACACCGGGGAGCTGTTTTTT
CASSQGQGANTGELFF
>TRBV2|.|TRBJ2-3|.
TGTGCCAGCAGTGATCCGCGGAAGACCCTCACAGATACGCAGTATTTT
CASSDPRKTLTDTQYF
>TRBV27|TRBD2|TRBJ2-7|.
TGTGCCAGCTCGGGACTAGCGGGAGGCTTCTCCTACGAGCAGTACTTC
CASSGLAGGFSYEQYF
>TRBV12-3/TRBV12-4|.|TRBJ2-2|.
TGTGCCAGCAGTCATCCCAAGCTAGTTGGGGAGCTGTTTTTT
CASSHPKLVGELFF
>TRBV7-9|TRBD2|TRBJ2-7|.
TGTGCCAGCAGCTCGGTGGCTAGCGGGAGTCGCTACGAGCAGTACTTC
CASSSVASGSRYEQYF
>TRBV5-1|TRBD2|TRBJ2-1|.
TGCGCCAGCAGCCCGGGACTAGCGGATTACAATGAGCAGTTCTTC
CASSPGLADYNEQFF
>TRBV2|.|TRBJ1-5|.
TGTGCCAGCAGCGGGGGGCCTCAGCCCCAGCATTTT
CASSGGPQPQHF
>TRBV12-3/TRBV12-4|.|TRBJ1-1|.
TGTGCCAGCAGTTTTGGGTTGGGCAGGGATGCTTTCTTT
CASSFGLGRDAFF
>TRBV11-2|.|TRBJ1-2|.
TGTGCCAGCAGCCTCAGTGGAGAAGACCTCTATGGCTACACCTTC
CASSLSGEDLYGYTF
>TRBV5-6|.|TRBJ2-2|once
TGTGCCAGCAGCCTAACGAGAGCCTTAACCGGGGAGCTGTTTTTT
CASSLTRALTGELFF
>TRBV5-1|.|TRBJ2-1|.
TGCGCCAGCACCCTGCCTGGGCCAAACAATGAGCAGTTCTTC
CASTLPGPNNEQFF